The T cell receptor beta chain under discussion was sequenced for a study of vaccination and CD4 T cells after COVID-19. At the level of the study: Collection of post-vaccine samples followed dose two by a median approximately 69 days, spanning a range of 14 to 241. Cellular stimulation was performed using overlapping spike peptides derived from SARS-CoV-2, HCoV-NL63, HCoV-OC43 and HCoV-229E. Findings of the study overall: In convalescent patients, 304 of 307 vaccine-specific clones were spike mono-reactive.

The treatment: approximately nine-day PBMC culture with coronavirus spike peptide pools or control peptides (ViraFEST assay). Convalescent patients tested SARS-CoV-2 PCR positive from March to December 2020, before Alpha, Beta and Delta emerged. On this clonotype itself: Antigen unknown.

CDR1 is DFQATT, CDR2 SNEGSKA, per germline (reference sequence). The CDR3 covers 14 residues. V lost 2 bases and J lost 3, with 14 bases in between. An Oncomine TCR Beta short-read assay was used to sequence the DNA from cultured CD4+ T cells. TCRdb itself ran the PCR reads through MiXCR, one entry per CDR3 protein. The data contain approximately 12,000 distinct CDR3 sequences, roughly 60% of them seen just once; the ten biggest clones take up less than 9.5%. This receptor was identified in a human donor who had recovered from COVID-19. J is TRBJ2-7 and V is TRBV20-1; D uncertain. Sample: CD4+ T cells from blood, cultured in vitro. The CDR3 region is CSARSSGIGYEQYF. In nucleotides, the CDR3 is TGCAGTGCTAGAAGTTCTGGGATAGGCTACGAGCAGTACTTC.